This is a list of T cell receptor beta chains from one sample in a study of blood T cells in healthy people across ages. TCRdb re-derived calls from the 5' RACE reads in MiXCR, one entry per CDR3 protein. The table records about 690,000 distinct CDR3 sequences, 40% to 50% of them present only once. Sequences were obtained from blood. The receptors come from an elderly man in good health. Each CDR3 is given with its conserved first and last residue. D genes are given only for firm matches. Clone size is shown for a subset of rows, as once, few, many or a class of expanded clone.

J gene | V gene | D gene | clone size | CDR3 protein | CDR3 DNA
TRBJ2-7 | TRBV27 | TRBD1 | . | CTSSSDRVYEQYF | TGTACCAGCAGTTCGGACAGGGTATACGAGCAGTACTTC
TRBJ2-7 | TRBV4-1 | . | many | CASSQARGPYEQYF | TGCGCCAGCAGCCAAGCTCGCGGTCCCTACGAGCAGTACTTC
TRBJ1-5 | TRBV12-3/TRBV12-4 | . | . | CASSFLWAQTLYRDLFQPQHF | TGTGCCAGCAGTTTTCTTTGGGCGCAAACACTCTACAGGGATCTTTTTCAGCCCCAGCATTTT
TRBJ1-1 | TRBV10-3 | . | few | CAAAGGMNTEAFF | TGTGCCGCCGCCGGGGGAATGAACACTGAAGCTTTCTTT
TRBJ2-1 | TRBV6-5 | . | few | CASSYLVARDNEQFF | TGTGCCAGCAGTTACTTGGTAGCGCGAGACAATGAGCAGTTCTTC
TRBJ1-6 | TRBV6-5 | . | . | CASRHKTGPYSPLHF | TGTGCCAGCAGGCACAAAACAGGGCCTTATTCACCCCTCCACTTT
TRBJ1-6 | TRBV11-1 | TRBD1 | . | CASSPDRGYNSPLHF | TGTGCCAGCAGCCCGGACAGGGGGTATAATTCACCCCTCCACTTT
TRBJ2-6 | TRBV4-3 | TRBD2 | many | CASSQDGGGKSSGANVLTF | TGCGCCAGCAGCCAAGATGGCGGGGGGAAAAGCTCTGGGGCCAACGTCCTGACTTTC
TRBJ2-3 | TRBV12-3/TRBV12-4 | . | . | CASSLGRVDTQYF | TGTGCCAGCAGTTTAGGGAGAGTAGATACGCAGTATTTT
TRBJ2-3 | TRBV11-1 | . | . | CASSSIAGARDTQYF | TGTGCCAGCAGCTCAATCGCCGGGGCCAGAGATACGCAGTATTTT
TRBJ2-1 | TRBV6-1 | . | . | CASRDLGFQTYEQFF | TGTGCCAGCAGGGATTTAGGGTTCCAAACCTACGAGCAGTTCTTC
TRBJ2-7 | TRBV11-2 | . | few | CASSFPDGRIAYEQYF | TGTGCCAGCAGCTTTCCCGACGGCAGGATAGCCTACGAGCAGTACTTC
TRBJ2-7 | TRBV2 | TRBD1 | few | CASSNRDRVVYEQYF | TGTGCCAGCAGCAACCGGGACAGGGTTGTCTACGAGCAGTACTTC
TRBJ1-2 | TRBV14 | . | few | CASSQGGALGYTF | TGTGCCAGCAGCCAAGGGGGGGCTCTTGGCTACACCTTC
TRBJ2-3 | TRBV6-5 | . | . | CASSQQMTVSTDTQYF | TGTGCCAGCAGCCAACAGATGACAGTCAGCACAGATACGCAGTATTTT
TRBJ2-1 | TRBV20-1 | TRBD2 | once | CSARDDLLAPQETQFF | TGCAGTGCTAGAGACGACTTACTAGCGCCTCAAGAGACCCAGTTCTTC
TRBJ2-5 | TRBV7-2 | . | . | CASSLDGRGGEYF | TGTGCCAGCAGCTTAGACGGCAGGGGGGGGGAGTACTTC
TRBJ1-6 | TRBV7-2 | . | . | CASSFKHLNSPLHF | TGTGCCAGCAGCTTCAAACACCTTAATTCACCCCTCCACTTT
TRBJ2-4 | TRBV29-1 | . | few | CSVDSPGAAKNIQYF | TGCAGCGTTGACAGTCCGGGGGCAGCCAAAAACATTCAGTACTTC
TRBJ2-1 | TRBV27 | . | few | CASSSPQGKAYNEQFF | TGTGCCAGCAGTTCTCCCCAGGGTAAGGCCTACAATGAGCAGTTCTTC
TRBJ2-1 | TRBV9 | . | . | CASSVVGDYYNEQFF | TGTGCCAGCAGCGTAGTGGGAGACTACTACAATGAGCAGTTCTTC
TRBJ2-3 | TRBV7-3 | . | few | CASRTGSSTDTQYF | TGTGCCAGCAGGACGGGAAGCAGCACAGATACGCAGTATTTT